This is a list of T cell receptor beta chains from one sample in a study of patients and donors after allogeneic stem cell transplantation. TCRdb reprocessed the RT-PCR reads via MiXCR and lists one record per CDR3 protein. The data show some 880,000 distinct CDR3 sequences, roughly 18% seen once. The sample taken for sequencing was blood, either unsorted or a sorted T cell fraction (not recorded which). The receptor source for this set is a human donor who was either an allogeneic HSCT recipient or a stem cell or donor lymphocyte infusion donor (not recorded which). It is not recorded whose cells these are; they may come from a transplant donor. The CDR3 runs from the conserved cysteine through the conserved F or W. A D gene is named only where the DNA matches it firmly. For some rows the clone size is stated as once, few or many, or as a class when expanded; others skip it.

V: TRBV24-1; length: 13; D: -; size: few; J: TRBJ2-1; CDR3: CATSELHPYRQFF; DNA: TGTGCCACCAGTGAGCTCCACCCCTATCGGCAGTTCTTC
V: TRBV10-3; length: 12; D: -; size: -; J: TRBJ1-1; CDR3: CATHGGNTEAFF; DNA: TGTGCCACCCACGGAGGGAACACTGAAGCTTTCTTT
V: TRBV27; length: 18; D: TRBD2; size: -; J: TRBJ2-1; CDR3: CASSLLLAGGTSYNEQFF; DNA: TGTGCCAGCAGTTTATTACTAGCGGGGGGCACCTCCTACAATGAGCAGTTCTTC
V: TRBV12-3/TRBV12-4; length: 16; D: -; size: -; J: TRBJ1-1; CDR3: CASSSPNWGRNTEAFF; DNA: TGTGCCAGCAGCTCCCCAAACTGGGGAAGGAACACTGAAGCTTTCTTT
V: TRBV29-1; length: 15; D: TRBD1; size: once; J: TRBJ1-1; CDR3: CSVEDTDRVVSEAFF; DNA: TGCAGCGTTGAAGATACGGACAGGGTAGTTTCTGAAGCTTTCTTT
V: TRBV11-2; length: 14; D: -; size: once; J: TRBJ2-2; CDR3: CASSRIEGTGELFF; DNA: TGTGCCAGCAGCCGGATAGAGGGCACCGGGGAGCTGTTTTTT
V: TRBV5-1; length: 14; D: -; size: few; J: TRBJ2-7; CDR3: CASSLQEGGYEQYF; DNA: TGCGCCAGCAGCTTACAAGAAGGGGGCTACGAGCAGTACTTC
V: TRBV5-1; length: 15; D: -; size: -; J: TRBJ2-5; CDR3: CASSFSGAEQETQYF; DNA: TGCGCCAGCAGCTTTTCGGGGGCCGAACAAGAGACCCAGTACTTC
V: TRBV12-3/TRBV12-4; length: 13; D: -; size: many; J: TRBJ2-2; CDR3: CASSLWETGELFF; DNA: TGTGCCAGCAGTTTATGGGAAACCGGGGAGCTGTTTTTT
V: TRBV10-3; length: 13; D: -; size: -; J: TRBJ2-3; CDR3: CAIVASSTDTQYF; DNA: TGTGCCATCGTTGCCTCTAGCACAGATACGCAGTATTTT
V: TRBV30; length: 13; D: -; size: -; J: TRBJ2-7; CDR3: CAWRGDTSYEQYF; DNA: TGTGCCTGGAGGGGGGACACCTCCTACGAGCAGTACTTC
V: TRBV2; length: 15; D: -; size: few; J: TRBJ1-6; CDR3: CASSVGGLGNSPLHF; DNA: TGTGCCAGCAGTGTGGGGGGGTTAGGCAATTCACCCCTCCACTTT
V: TRBV2; length: 14; D: -; size: -; J: TRBJ1-5; CDR3: CASSEYNSNQPQHF; DNA: TGTGCCAGCAGCGAGTATAATAGCAATCAGCCCCAGCATTTT
V: TRBV4-3; length: 15; D: -; size: few; J: TRBJ1-6; CDR3: CASSQRIQGSSPLHF; DNA: TGCGCCAGCAGCCAACGCATCCAGGGGAGTTCACCCCTCCACTTT
V: TRBV11-3; length: 11; D: -; size: -; J: TRBJ2-7; CDR3: CASGSPYEQYF; DNA: TGTGCCAGCGGCTCCCCCTACGAGCAGTACTTC
V: TRBV5-4; length: 15; D: TRBD2; size: -; J: TRBJ2-3; CDR3: CASSPKLAGVDTQYF; DNA: TGTGCCAGCAGCCCGAAACTAGCGGGGGTAGATACGCAGTATTTT
V: TRBV28; length: 16; D: TRBD2; size: few; J: TRBJ2-5; CDR3: CASRTGTSGSTETQYF; DNA: TGTGCCAGCAGAACCGGGACTAGCGGGAGTACGGAGACCCAGTACTTC
V: TRBV29-1; length: 11; D: -; size: few; J: TRBJ1-1; CDR3: CSVEPGTEAFF; DNA: TGCAGCGTTGAGCCCGGGACTGAAGCTTTCTTT
V: TRBV5-6; length: 16; D: TRBD1; size: -; J: TRBJ1-1; CDR3: CASSSKGDREGTEAFF; DNA: TGTGCCAGCAGCTCAAAAGGGGACAGGGAGGGCACTGAAGCTTTCTTT
V: TRBV18; length: 15; D: -; size: -; J: TRBJ2-5; CDR3: CASSPPHALQETQYF; DNA: TGTGCCAGCTCACCACCACACGCACTCCAAGAGACCCAGTACTTC
V: TRBV20-1; length: 16; D: -; size: few; J: TRBJ2-7; CDR3: CSARDLGGKSSYEQYF; DNA: TGCAGTGCTAGAGATCTTGGCGGTAAAAGCTCCTACGAGCAGTACTTC
V: TRBV12-3/TRBV12-4; length: 12; D: -; size: -; J: TRBJ1-6; CDR3: CASTPISSPLHF; DNA: TGTGCCAGCACCCCCATATCCTCACCCCTCCACTTT
V: TRBV12-3/TRBV12-4; length: 13; D: -; size: -; J: TRBJ2-7; CDR3: CASSRPGLHEQYF; DNA: TGTGCCAGCAGTCGACCGGGACTCCACGAGCAGTACTTC
V: TRBV11-3; length: 16; D: -; size: few; J: TRBJ2-1; CDR3: CASSRGRSTGYNEQFF; DNA: TGTGCCAGCAGCAGGGGACGGAGTACGGGATACAATGAGCAGTTCTTC